These 16 T cell receptor beta chains originate from one sample sequenced in a study of blood T cell repertoires in COVID-19 (dated by TCRdb to the early 2020s). Receptor amplification or capture employed the immunoSEQ multiplex PCR assay. This immuneACCESS table, as held by TCRdb, lists in-frame sequences with V and J called but not all clones. Of the missing ones, under half trace to an unresolved V gene in checked studies; the others have no known cause. The sample table holds about 74,000 clones, of which around 90% were seen once. The ten largest make up around 2% of the sample. Sequenced sample: peripheral blood. These receptors came from a woman aged 80 or over with active or convalescent COVID-19.

The gene calls are TRBV27 and TRBJ1-2; TRBD1 aligns across 9 bases. V was pared by 8 bases and J by 7 bases, with 14 bases of the junction left unmatched. The CDR3 has 15 amino acids. Germline V gives CDR1 MNHEY, CDR2 SMNVEV (reference sequence). CDR3 protein: CASLLPAGQGPGYTF. In DNA form, the CDR3 reads TGTGCCAGCCTTCTACCCGCGGGACAGGGTCCTGGCTACACCTTC.

This chain links TRBV5-4 with TRBJ1-2; 7 bases align to TRBD1. V lost 0 bases, J lost 8 bases, and 4 bases stayed unmatched. The length of the CDR3 is 13 residues. Germline V gene lookup returns CDR1 SGHNT and CDR2 YYREEE (reference sequence). CDR3 nucleotides: TGTGCCAGCAGCTTGGATGGACAGGACGGCTACACCTTC. Protein product: CASSLDGQDGYTF.

The chain couples TRBV10-3 to TRBJ2-7, with TRBD1 matching over 8 bases. The CDR3 has 15 residues. V shed 0 bases and J 6 bases; nucleotides not matched to a gene: 7. The germline V gene has CDR1 ENHRY and CDR2 SYGVKD. In DNA form, the CDR3 reads TGTGCCATCAGTGAGTCGACCCCTACAGGGGGCGAGCAGTACTTC. Translating it yields CAISESTPTGGEQYF.

The gene calls are TRBV11-2 and TRBJ2-7; D gene uncertain. This CDR3 region has 14 residues. Deletions cut 3 bases from V and 0 bases from J, with 9 bases between. Germline-derived CDR1 and CDR2 are SGHAT and FQNNGV. The CDR3 nucleotides read TGTGCCAGCAGCTTTCTAGTGTCCTCCTACGAGCAGTACTTC. Its translation: CASSFLVSSYEQYF. Supplemented by reference TRBV11-2 and TRBJ2-7, the full variable domain reads EAGVAQSPRYKIIEKRQSVAFWCNPISGHATLYWYQQILGQGPKLLIQFQNNGVVDDSQLPKDRFSAERLKGVDSTLKIQPAKLEDSAVYLCASSFLVSSYEQYFGPGTRLTVT.

V usage is TRBV18 and J usage is TRBJ1-3; weak D call: TRBD1 (5 bases). The CDR3 covers 15 residues. Germline V gene data show CDR1 as KGHSH and CDR2 as LQKENI. The V gene lost 3 bases and the J gene lost 0 bases, with 9 bases spanning the gap. The CDR3 is CASSPDRTSGNTIYF. CDR3 DNA: TGTGCCAGCTCACCCGACAGAACCTCTGGAAACACCATATATTTT.

The rearrangement links TRBV24-1 to TRBJ2-1, with TRBD2 matching 7 bases. This CDR3 has 15 residues. Germline-derived CDR1 and CDR2 are KGHDR and SFDVKD. The V and J ends lost 3 bases and 1 base, in that order; junction bases with no gene match: 2. The CDR3 nucleotides read TGTGCCACCAGTGATACGGGGGGTTCCTACAATGAGCAGTTCTTC. This translates into CATSDTGGSYNEQFF.

Remarks on this clone: One junction end does not reproduce the germline sequence, and a read error may be involved. The chain employs TRBV7-2 and TRBJ2-1; 12 nucleotides line up with TRBD2. This CDR3 is built from 15 residues. The germline V gene encodes CDR1 SGHTA and CDR2 FQGNSA. The CDR3 nucleotides are TGTGCCAGCAGCCTAGCGGGGGGGTCGGGCAATGAGCAGTTCTTC. It encodes CASSLAGGSGNEQFF.

The chain has TRBV10-3 and TRBJ1-5, with D perhaps TRBD1 (6 bases). Trimming stripped 6 bases from V and 3 bases from J, with 12 bases between. From germline, CDR1 is ENHRY and CDR2 SYGVKD. This CDR3 region has 14 residues. The CDR3 reads CAIRGGGDNQPQHF. The DNA of the CDR3 is TGTGCCATCAGAGGGGGAGGGGACAATCAGCCCCAGCATTTT.

V and J are TRBV7-2 and TRBJ2-6, with 7 bases lining up with TRBD1. This CDR3 comprises 17 residues. The germline V gene has CDR1 SGHTA and CDR2 FQGNSA. V gave up 8 bases and J gave up 0 bases; unmatched junction bases: 10. The CDR3 DNA reads TGTGCCAGCCGCCGGGACAGCAGATCCTCTGGGGCCAACGTCCTGACTTTC. Protein: CASRRDSRSSGANVLTF.

The chain couples TRBV2 to TRBJ2-7, with D tentatively TRBD1 (5 bases). CDR3 length: 13 amino acids. CDR1 is SNHLY and CDR2 is FYNNEI in the germline V gene. Trimming took off 7 bases at V and 2 bases at J, with 12 bases between the two ends. CDR3 in amino acids: CASNTEGAYEQYF. The DNA for the CDR3 is TGTGCCAGCAACACTGAAGGGGCCTACGAGCAGTACTTC.

This clone was seen more than once but under ten times. The rearrangement links TRBV6-2 or TRBV6-3 to TRBJ1-1; maybe TRBD1 (5 bases). Per germline, CDR1 MNHEY and CDR2 SVGEGT. Between the trimmed V and J ends, which lost 6 bases and 2 bases, there was a span of 22 bases. The CDR3 runs to 17 residues. The CDR3 here is CASSKGPGDSQNTEAFF. CDR3 bases: TGTGCCAGCAGCAAGGGGCCGGGTGACAGCCAAAACACTGAAGCTTTCTTT.

This clone appeared a single time. The V gene is TRBV3-1 (or the pseudogene TRBV3-2), the J gene TRBJ2-3, with 9 bases identical to TRBD2. This CDR3 has 15 residues. CDR1 is LGHDT and CDR2 is YNNKEL in the germline V gene (reference sequence). After removal of 4 bases from V and 2 bases from J, the junction contained 4 bases not matched to a gene. The CDR3 is CASSLTSGYTDTQYF. As DNA, the CDR3 is TGTGCCAGCAGCCTGACTAGCGGTTACACAGATACGCAGTATTTT.

This chain connects TRBV5-5 to TRBJ2-7; 9 nucleotides line up with TRBD1. The CDR3 is made up of 14 amino acids. CDR1 is SGHKS and CDR2 is YYEKEE in the germline V gene (reference sequence). V was pared by 4 bases and J by 0 bases, with 2 bases of the junction left unmatched. This CDR3 reads CASSPQGASYEQYF. The CDR3 DNA follows: TGTGCCAGCAGCCCACAGGGGGCCTCCTACGAGCAGTACTTC.

This chain joins TRBV19 and TRBJ1-1; 8 bases map to TRBD1. V lost 8 bases to trimming and J lost 5 bases; unmatched junction nucleotides: 13. The CDR3 spans 15 residues. The germline V gene encodes CDR1 LNHDA and CDR2 SQIVND (reference sequence). The CDR3 region is CASGFGRGRETEAFF. DNA of the CDR3: TGTGCCAGTGGGTTTGGCAGGGGGCGGGAAACTGAAGCTTTCTTT.

This rearrangement joins TRBV12-5 to TRBJ1-5; D call uncertain. CDR3 length equals 14 residues. V lost 0 bases to trimming and J lost 6 bases, with 9 bases between them. The germline V gene encodes CDR1 LGHNT and CDR2 FRNRAP. The CDR3 region has the DNA TGTGCTAGTGGTTTGGTACGAGGAAGTCAGCCCCAGCATTTT. Translating it yields CASGLVRGSQPQHF.

The chain employs TRBV5-4 and TRBJ1-2; D is unresolved. Looked up from germline, CDR1 is SGHNT and CDR2 is YYREEE (reference sequence). V gave up 3 bases and J gave up 4 bases, with 13 bases separating them. The CDR3 length is 14 residues. Written as DNA, the CDR3 is TGTGCCAGCAGCTCCGCGCCAGAGGCCTATGGCTACACCTTC. As protein: CASSSAPEAYGYTF. The variable domain in full, completed from reference TRBV5-4 and TRBJ1-2, reads ETGVTQSPTHLIKTRGQQVTLRCSSQSGHNTVSWYQQALGQGPQFIFQYYREEENGRGNFPPRFSGLQFPNYSSELNVNALELDDSALYLCASSSAPEAYGYTFGSGTRLTVV.